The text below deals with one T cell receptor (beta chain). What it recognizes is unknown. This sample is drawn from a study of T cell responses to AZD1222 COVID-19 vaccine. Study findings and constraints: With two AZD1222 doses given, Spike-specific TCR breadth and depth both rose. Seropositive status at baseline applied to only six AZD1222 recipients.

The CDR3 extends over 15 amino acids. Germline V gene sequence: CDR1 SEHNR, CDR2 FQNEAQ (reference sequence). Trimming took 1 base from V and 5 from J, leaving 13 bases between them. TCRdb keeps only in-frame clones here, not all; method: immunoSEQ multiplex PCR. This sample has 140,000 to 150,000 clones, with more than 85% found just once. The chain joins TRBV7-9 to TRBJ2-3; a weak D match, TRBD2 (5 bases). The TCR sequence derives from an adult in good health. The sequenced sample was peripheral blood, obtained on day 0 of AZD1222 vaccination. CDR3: CASSLGAAREDTQYF. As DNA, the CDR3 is TGTGCCAGCAGCTTAGGGGCGGCCCGGGAAGATACGCAGTATTTT.